The 24 T cell receptor beta chains presented below share a single source sample, sequenced in a study of cytomegalovirus exposure and HLA in healthy donors. The PCR contained 60 Vbeta and 13 Jbeta primers. Repertoires were generated with immunoSEQ multiplex PCR, while TCRdb's copy carries only in-frame clones and drops some. The table shows around 50,000 clones, with about 80% occurring only once. Sequenced sample: PBMCs. The source of these receptors is a man aged 35 to 55 in good health and CMV-seronegative.

The chain combines TRBV11-2 with TRBJ2-7; TRBD2 matches 12 bases. Germline-derived CDR1 and CDR2 are SGHAT and FQNNGV. V shed 3 bases, J shed 0 bases, and the junction held 9 bases outside the gene matches. This CDR3 spans 18 amino acids. The chain's CDR3 is CASSFVTSGGHSSYEQYF. CDR3 nucleotides: TGTGCCAGCAGCTTCGTGACTAGCGGGGGCCATAGCTCCTACGAGCAGTACTTC.

J is TRBJ2-2 and V is TRBV7-3; TRBD2 matches 10 bases. The CDR3 covers 17 residues. Germline lookup yields CDR1 SGHTA and CDR2 FQGTGA. Germline trimming cut 4 bases from V and 2 bases from J; bases unmatched to any gene: 7. Here the CDR3 reads CASSSFSGGPNTGELFF. The CDR3, as DNA: TGTGCCAGCAGCTCCTTTAGCGGGGGGCCAAACACCGGGGAGCTGTTTTTT.

This sequence joins TRBV4-3 and TRBJ1-1; D is unclear. Trimming shortened V by 0 bases and J by 11 bases, and 7 bases separated the two germline ends. CDR1 is LGHNA, CDR2 YSLEER, per germline. The CDR3 extends over 11 amino acids. The CDR3 here is CASSQDSMAFF. Written as DNA, the CDR3 is TGCGCCAGCAGCCAAGATTCAATGGCTTTCTTT.

This chain connects TRBV2 to TRBJ2-7, with unresolved D. The CDR3 runs to 13 residues. Germline V gene lookup returns CDR1 SNHLY and CDR2 FYNNEI. V was clipped by 6 bases and J by 4 bases, with 13 bases between them. The CDR3 loop is CASRQQSQYEQYV. DNA for the CDR3: TGTGCCAGCAGACAACAGTCTCAGTACGAGCAGTACGTC.

The chain has TRBV19 and TRBJ2-1; tentatively, D is TRBD1 (5 bases). Germline loops: CDR1 LNHDA, CDR2 SQIVND (reference sequence). Deletions cut 5 bases from V and 9 bases from J, with 14 bases between. This CDR3 spans 13 amino acids. The CDR3 here is CASSQGLTGEQFF. The CDR3, as DNA: TGTGCCAGTAGTCAGGGATTGACGGGTGAGCAGTTCTTC. Full variable domain (outside the CDR3, taken from reference TRBV19 and TRBJ2-1): DGGITQSPKYLFRKEGQNVTLSCEQNLNHDAMYWYRQDPGQGLRLIYYSQIVNDFQKGDIAEGYSVSREKKESFPLTVTSAQKNPTAFYLCASSQGLTGEQFFGPGTRLTVL.

This chain joins TRBV30 and TRBJ2-7; no clear D gene. V dropped 8 bases and J dropped 5 bases, with 19 bases sitting between them. The CDR3 is 13 amino acids. The V gene's germline CDR1 is GTSNPN and CDR2 SVGIG (reference sequence). CDR3 sequence (DNA): TGTGCCCGCCGTCTGGCCTTTGGTGACGAGCAGTACTTC. Amino acid sequence: CARRLAFGDEQYF.

The chain links TRBV5-1 to TRBJ2-2; 7 nucleotides match TRBD1. The CDR3 is 16 residues long. Germline CDR1 reads SGHRS; CDR2 reads YFSETQ. V lost 4 bases and J lost 5; bases outside the gene matches: 11. CDR3 coding DNA: TGCGCCAGCAGCCCGGGACCCAGGGGGATAACCGGGGAGCTGTTTTTT. Translating it yields CASSPGPRGITGELFF.

The V gene is TRBV30, the J gene TRBJ1-3; D is uncertain. Trimming pared 0 bases from V and 2 bases from J, leaving 5 bases between. From germline, CDR1 is GTSNPN and CDR2 SVGIG (reference sequence). The CDR3 extends over 13 amino acids. The CDR3 region is CAWSVSAGNTIYF. The CDR3 DNA follows: TGTGCCTGGAGTGTCTCGGCTGGAAACACCATATATTTT.

This sequence joins TRBV6-6 and TRBJ1-1, with D unresolved. The CDR3 sequence is 14 residues long. Trimming cost V 0 bases and J 4 bases, with 9 bases left between them. Per germline, CDR1 MNHNY and CDR2 SVGAGI (reference sequence). The CDR3 DNA reads as TGTGCCAGCAGTTACTCGTCGGGGAGCACTGAAGCTTTCTTT. Translating gives CASSYSSGSTEAFF.

The chain employs TRBV5-1 and TRBJ1-5; possible D gene TRBD1, 6 bases. The CDR3 totals 15 residues. The germline gives CDR1 SGHRS, CDR2 YFSETQ. V lost 0 bases to trimming and J lost 0 bases, with 7 bases between them. The CDR3 is CASSLGDISNQPQHF. As DNA, the CDR3 is TGCGCCAGCAGCTTGGGGGACATTAGCAATCAGCCCCAGCATTTT.

CDR3 sequence: CASSQDSGLRGANVLTF. The CDR3 DNA reads as TGCGCCAGCAGCCAAGATTCAGGGTTGAGGGGGGCCAACGTCCTGACTTTC. This sequence joins TRBV4-3 and TRBJ2-6, with D maybe TRBD1 (5 bases). V lost 0 bases to trimming and J lost 4 bases, with 13 bases between them. This CDR3 is 17 amino acids long. In germline, CDR1 is LGHNA, CDR2 YSLEER.

The chain couples TRBV5-1 to TRBJ1-1; a possible D gene is TRBD1 (5 bases). V dropped 1 base and J dropped 0 bases, with 10 bases sitting between them. CDR3 length: 15 amino acids. Germline loops: CDR1 SGHRS, CDR2 YFSETQ. This chain's CDR3 is CASSLMGGLNTEAFF. In DNA, the CDR3 is TGCGCCAGCAGCTTGATGGGGGGTCTGAACACTGAAGCTTTCTTT.

The CDR3 nucleotides read TGTGCCAGCAGCTTATCTTTCGGTGGTACTAACTATGGCTACACCTTC. Encoded protein: CASSLSFGGTNYGYTF. This chain joins TRBV11-3 and TRBJ1-2; D unclear. V was pared by 2 bases and J by 0 bases, with 13 bases between. The CDR3 is made up of 16 amino acids. From germline, CDR1 is SGHNT and CDR2 YENEEA.

The chain carries TRBV11-3 and TRBJ2-2; D possibly corresponds to TRBD2 (5 bases). Trimming stripped 5 bases from V and 6 bases from J, with 16 bases between. The CDR3 sequence is 15 residues long. CDR1 is SGHNT, CDR2 YENEEA, per germline. The CDR3 region is CASSQEGGVPGELFF. The CDR3 DNA follows: TGTGCCAGCAGCCAAGAGGGTGGGGTCCCCGGGGAGCTGTTTTTT.

The chain combines TRBV11-1 with TRBJ1-6; no reliable D call. Germline V gives CDR1 SGHAT, CDR2 FQDESV (reference sequence). The CDR3 consists of 13 residues. V lost 0 bases and J 7 bases, leaving 4 bases between the germline ends. The CDR3 loop is CASSLARNSPLHF. CDR3 DNA: TGTGCCAGCAGCTTAGCCAGGAATTCACCCCTCCACTTT.

The chain carries TRBV11-3 and TRBJ1-3; 9 bases are shared with TRBD1. V lost 4 bases and J lost 0; bases outside the gene matches: 4. CDR1 is SGHNT and CDR2 is YENEEA in the germline V gene. This CDR3 spans 16 amino acids. The CDR3 nucleotides are TGTGCCAGCAGCTCTAAACAGGGGGCCTCTGGAAACACCATATATTTT. Protein product: CASSSKQGASGNTIYF.

The chain carries TRBV6-5 and TRBJ1-2; D uncertain. Between the trimmed V and J ends, which lost 2 bases and 4 bases, there was a span of 8 bases. Germline-derived CDR1 and CDR2 are MNHEY and SVGAGI. CDR3 size: 13 residues. CDR3 DNA: TGTGCCAGCAGTTACGGCAGCGGCTATGGCTACACCTTC. This translates into CASSYGSGYGYTF.

This chain connects TRBV29-1 to TRBJ1-1; D not certain. The germline V and J ends were trimmed by 0 bases and 7 bases, with 15 bases remaining between them. The CDR3 length is 14 residues. Germline V lookup: CDR1 SQVTM, CDR2 ANQGSEA. The CDR3: CSVEDQPERNEAFF. The DNA of the CDR3 is TGCAGCGTTGAAGATCAACCGGAGCGTAATGAAGCTTTCTTT.

The V gene is TRBV7-2, the J gene TRBJ1-1; 10 bases map to TRBD1. Trimming cost V 0 bases and J 4 bases; bases outside gene matches: 14. CDR1 and CDR2 from the germline V gene are SGHTA and FQGNSA. This CDR3 has 19 amino acids. CDR3 amino acids: CASSLALQAGGDRGTEAFF. Written as DNA, the CDR3 is TGTGCCAGCAGCTTAGCGCTTCAGGCAGGGGGGGACAGGGGCACTGAAGCTTTCTTT.

The J gene is TRBJ1-1, the V gene TRBV28; D is possibly TRBD1 (5 bases). The CDR3 spans 16 residues. The V end was cut by 8 bases, the J end by 5 bases, with 24 bases between. Germline-derived CDR1 and CDR2 are MDHEN and SYDVKM. CDR3 region: CASATRGGVLSTEAFF. The DNA for the CDR3 is TGTGCCAGCGCTACGAGGGGCGGGGTATTATCGACTGAAGCTTTCTTT.

The J gene is TRBJ2-2, the V gene TRBV5-1; D unresolved. CDR1 and CDR2 (germline): SGHRS, YFSETQ. The length of the CDR3 is 13 residues. V lost 5 bases, J lost 1 base, and 6 bases lay in between. The DNA for the CDR3 is TGCGCCAGCAGGGTACAGAACACCGGGGAGCTGTTTTTT. Translating gives CASRVQNTGELFF.

The chain uses TRBV7-8 and TRBJ2-1, with a weak D call TRBD2 (5 bases). Germline-derived CDR1 and CDR2 are SGHVS and FQNEAQ. The V end was cut by 5 bases, the J end by 4 bases, with 15 bases between. The CDR3 covers 15 residues. CDR3 residues: CASSNKLGGYNEQFF. The CDR3 DNA sequence: TGTGCCAGCAGCAATAAACTAGGCGGGTACAATGAGCAGTTCTTC.

The J gene is TRBJ2-6, the V gene TRBV4-2; 9 bases agree with TRBD1. V lost 0 bases and J lost 0; bases outside the gene matches: 9. The germline CDR1 and CDR2 sequences are LGHNA and YNFKEQ. The CDR3 loop spans 20 amino acids. CDR3 protein: CASSQDPGGTGSSGANVLTF. In DNA form, the CDR3 reads TGTGCCAGCAGCCAAGATCCCGGCGGGACAGGGAGCTCTGGGGCCAACGTCCTGACTTTC.

The chain is built from TRBV2 and TRBJ1-5; 8 bases are a match to TRBD1. Germline lookup yields CDR1 SNHLY and CDR2 FYNNEI. Trimming took 7 bases from V and 6 from J; bases not matched to a gene: 8. CDR3 length: 14 amino acids. The CDR3 here is CASTRDRGFQPQHF. The CDR3 nucleotides read TGTGCCAGCACCCGAGACAGGGGCTTTCAGCCCCAGCATTTT.